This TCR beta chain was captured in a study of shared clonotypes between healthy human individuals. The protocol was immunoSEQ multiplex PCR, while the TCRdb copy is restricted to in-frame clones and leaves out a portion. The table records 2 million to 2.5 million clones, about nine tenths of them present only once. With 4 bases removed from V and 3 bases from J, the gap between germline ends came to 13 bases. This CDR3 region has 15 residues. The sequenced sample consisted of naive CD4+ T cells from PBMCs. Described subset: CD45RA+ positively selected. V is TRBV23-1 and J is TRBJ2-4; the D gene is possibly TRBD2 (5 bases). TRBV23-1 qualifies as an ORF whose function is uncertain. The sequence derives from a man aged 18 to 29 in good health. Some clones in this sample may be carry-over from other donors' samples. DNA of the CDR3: TGCGCCAGCAGTCTAGCAGGAGGAGTCAAAAACATTCAGTACTTC. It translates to CASSLAGGVKNIQYF.